This is a list of T cell receptor beta chains from one sample in a study of cytomegalovirus exposure and HLA in healthy donors. This table comes from immunoSEQ multiplex PCR, and its TCRdb copy is limited to in-frame clones, with some not included. The sample shows some 310,000 clones, approximately 88% of them seen only once. Specimen: PBMCs. The receptors were sampled from a man younger than 40 in good health and CMV-seronegative. Both conserved end residues are part of each CDR3. Each record gives: clone size, V gene, D gene, J gene, CDR3 DNA, CDR3 protein. D genes are given only for firm matches. A clone size is listed for some rows: how often the clone was seen (once, few, many), or a class if it is expanded.

-,TRBV14,TRBD2,TRBJ2-1,TGTGCCAGCAGCCAAGAGACGGCTAGCGGGGGGTATGAGCAGTTCTTC,CASSQETASGGYEQFF
-,TRBV7-9,-,TRBJ2-7,TGTGCCAGCAGCTTAACACACGGTCCCGGGGAGCAGTACTTC,CASSLTHGPGEQYF
-,TRBV5-1,TRBD1,TRBJ1-1,TGCGCCAGCAGCGTCGGGACAGGGAACACTGAAGCTTTCTTT,CASSVGTGNTEAFF
-,TRBV19,TRBD1,TRBJ2-5,TGTGCCAGTAGTATCATAACAGGGGTGAAGACCCAGTACTTC,CASSIITGVKTQYF
-,TRBV6-5,-,TRBJ1-3,TGTGCCAGCAGTTATTCAGCGTACTCTGGAAACACCATATATTTT,CASSYSAYSGNTIYF
-,TRBV10-1,-,TRBJ1-4,TGCGCCAGCAGTGGAGCCCGGGTCCTCCATGAAAAACTGTTTTTT,CASSGARVLHEKLFF
few,TRBV6-5,TRBD1,TRBJ2-2,TGTGCCAGCAAACAGGGGAGCGGGGAGCTGTTTTTT,CASKQGSGELFF
-,TRBV7-2,-,TRBJ1-5,TGTGCCAGCAGCCCTCACAGGGATAGCAATCAGCCCCAGCATTTT,CASSPHRDSNQPQHF
-,TRBV5-4,TRBD1,TRBJ2-5,TGTGCCAGCAGCTTGGTGAGGGGGCTTCAAGAGACCCAGTACTTC,CASSLVRGLQETQYF
-,TRBV15,-,TRBJ2-7,TGTGCCACCAGCAGAGTAGGTAGGGGCTACGAGCAGTACTTC,CATSRVGRGYEQYF
-,TRBV7-9,-,TRBJ1-1,TGTGCCAGCAGCTTACGAAGGGAGGACACTGAAGCTTTCTTT,CASSLRREDTEAFF
-,TRBV5-1,-,TRBJ1-1,TGCGCCAGCAGCTTGTCGGGGTTTGAAGCTTTCTTT,CASSLSGFEAFF
-,TRBV27,-,TRBJ1-1,TGTGCCAGCAGTCGGGACAACCATCAGAACACTGAAGCTTTCTTT,CASSRDNHQNTEAFF
-,TRBV5-1,-,TRBJ2-2,TGCGCCAGCAGCTCGGGGGACGTGAGCACCGGGGAGCTGTTTTTT,CASSSGDVSTGELFF
-,TRBV5-6,TRBD1,TRBJ1-1,TGTGCCAGCAGCCAAGAGGACAGGGGGCCCTTGAACACTGAAGCTTTCTTT,CASSQEDRGPLNTEAFF
-,TRBV7-2,-,TRBJ1-2,TGTGCCAGCAGCTTAGATATTAGACAGGCGGGGGTTCATGGCTACACCTTC,CASSLDIRQAGVHGYTF
few,TRBV29-1,-,TRBJ1-1,TGCAGCGTTGAAGATCGGGGGGGGGCGAACACTGAAGCTTTCTTT,CSVEDRGGANTEAFF
-,TRBV6-6,-,TRBJ1-5,TGTGCCAGCAGCCACGGGGGGGTATTGGGTCAGCCCCAGCATTTT,CASSHGGVLGQPQHF
once,TRBV23-1,TRBD1,TRBJ1-5,TGCGCCAGCAGTCACCCGGGACAGGGTAATCAGCCCCAGCATTTT,CASSHPGQGNQPQHF
-,TRBV27,-,TRBJ2-3,TGTGCCAGCAGTCTCGGAGGGCAGGGCACAGATACGCAGTATTTT,CASSLGGQGTDTQYF